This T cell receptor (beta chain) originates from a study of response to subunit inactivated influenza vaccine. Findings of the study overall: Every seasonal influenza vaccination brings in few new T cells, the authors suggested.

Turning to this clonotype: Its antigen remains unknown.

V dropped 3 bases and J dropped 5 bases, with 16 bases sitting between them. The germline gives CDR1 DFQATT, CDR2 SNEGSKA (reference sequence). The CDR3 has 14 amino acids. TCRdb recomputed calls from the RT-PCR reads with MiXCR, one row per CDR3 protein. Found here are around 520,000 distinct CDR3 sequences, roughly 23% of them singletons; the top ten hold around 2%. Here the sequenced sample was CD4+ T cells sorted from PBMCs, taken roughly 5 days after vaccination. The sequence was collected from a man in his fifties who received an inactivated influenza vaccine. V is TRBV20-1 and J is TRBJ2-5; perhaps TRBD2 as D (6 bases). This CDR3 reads CSASFRRDAETQYF. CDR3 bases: TGCAGTGCTAGCTTCAGGCGGGACGCGGAGACCCAGTACTTC.